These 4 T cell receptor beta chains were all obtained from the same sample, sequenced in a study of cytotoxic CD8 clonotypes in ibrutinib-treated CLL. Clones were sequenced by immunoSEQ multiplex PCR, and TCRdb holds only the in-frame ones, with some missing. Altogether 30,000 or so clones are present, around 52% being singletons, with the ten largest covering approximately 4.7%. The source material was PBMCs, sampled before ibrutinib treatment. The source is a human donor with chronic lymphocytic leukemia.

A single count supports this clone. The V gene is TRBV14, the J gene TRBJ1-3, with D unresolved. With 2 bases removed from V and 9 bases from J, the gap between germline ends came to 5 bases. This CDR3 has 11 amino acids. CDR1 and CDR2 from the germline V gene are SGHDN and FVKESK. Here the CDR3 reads CASSQIGTIYF. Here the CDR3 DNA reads TGTGCCAGCAGCCAAATTGGCACCATATATTTT.

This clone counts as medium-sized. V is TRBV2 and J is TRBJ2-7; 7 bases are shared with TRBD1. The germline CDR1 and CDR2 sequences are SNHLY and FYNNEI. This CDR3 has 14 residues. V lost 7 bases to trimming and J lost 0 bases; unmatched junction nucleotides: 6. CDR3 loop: CASKVGTDSYEQYF. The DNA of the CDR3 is TGTGCCAGCAAGGTTGGGACAGACTCCTACGAGCAGTACTTC. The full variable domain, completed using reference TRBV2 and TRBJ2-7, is EPEVTQTPSHQVTQMGQEVILRCVPISNHLYFYWYRQILGQKVEFLVSFYNNEISEKSEIFDDQFSVERPDGSNFTLKIRSTKLEDSAMYFCASKVGTDSYEQYFGPGTRLTVT.

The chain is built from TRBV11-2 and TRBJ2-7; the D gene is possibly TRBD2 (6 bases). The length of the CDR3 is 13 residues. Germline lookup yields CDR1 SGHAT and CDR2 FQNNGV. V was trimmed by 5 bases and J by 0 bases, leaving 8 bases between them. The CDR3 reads CASSPGSSYEQYF. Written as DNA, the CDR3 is TGTGCCAGCAGCCCCGGGAGCTCCTACGAGCAGTACTTC.

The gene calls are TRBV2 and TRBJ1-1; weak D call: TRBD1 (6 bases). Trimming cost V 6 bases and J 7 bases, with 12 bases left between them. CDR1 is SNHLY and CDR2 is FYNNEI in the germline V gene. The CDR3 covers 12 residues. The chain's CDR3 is CASRTGQDEAFF. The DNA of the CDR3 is TGTGCCAGCAGAACAGGGCAGGATGAAGCTTTCTTT.